This TCR beta chain was captured by sequencing in a study of T cells in Graves' hyperthyroidism and ophthalmopathy. Study information: At initial diagnosis, before any treatment had begun, peripheral blood was obtained. Study outcomes and limitations: Onset of ophthalmopathy came a median approximately 6.5 months after the model predicted it.

This clonotype has ten or more counts. No antigen is known for it. It was RNA transcripts that yielded the amplified TCR beta CDR3 regions. Carried out on the TCR CDR3, a first-round RT-PCR used the HTBI primer set. Using its own MiXCR run on the multiplex PCR reads, TCRdb lists one record per CDR3 protein. The data hold over 150,000 distinct CDR3 sequences, with 17% observed a single time. Germline CDR1 and CDR2: MNHNS and SASEGT. The CDR3 is 14 amino acids. V was shortened by 5 bases and J by 5 bases, with 15 bases between the two germline ends. PBMCs were collected from an approximately 10 ml volume of fresh peripheral blood.

This chain connects TRBV6-1 to TRBJ2-5; D possibly corresponds to TRBD2 (5 bases). Material for sequencing was blood. This TCR was sampled from a woman between 45 and 65 years old with Graves' hyperthyroidism. CDR3 DNA sequence: TGTGCCAGCAGTTATGACGTCGAGCGGGAGACCCAGTACTTC. Protein sequence: CASSYDVERETQYF.